Below, 3 T cell receptor beta chains from the same sample are listed, as sequenced in a study of monozygotic twins with inflammatory bowel disease. For each CDR3 protein, TCRdb gives one entry from its re-call of the 5' RACE reads, without DNA. Its table lists approximately 400,000 distinct CDR3 sequences. The sample consisted of blood. The source is a human donor with ulcerative colitis or Crohn's disease, or a healthy co-twin of an affected twin (not recorded which).

The chain links TRBV6-2 or TRBV6-3 to TRBJ2-7; there is no DNA to check the TCRdb D call of TRBD1. CDR3 length: 15 amino acids. Germline CDR1 and CDR2: MNHEY and SVGEGT. Here the CDR3 reads CASIARDRFSYEQYF.

The gene calls are TRBV7-2 and TRBJ2-3. This CDR3 is built from 14 residues. The germline gives CDR1 SGHTA, CDR2 FQGNSA. The CDR3 region is CASSRRTGTDTQYF.

The CDR3 region is CASSLDSRLAGALTTRYNEQFF. This chain links TRBV7-6 with TRBJ2-1; with no DNA, the TCRdb D assignment of TRBD2 cannot be verified. Germline V gene lookup returns CDR1 SGHVS and CDR2 FNYEAQ. The CDR3 has 22 residues.